The rows below give T cell receptor beta chains drawn from one sample of a study of persistence of HIV-infected CD4 T cells. The antigens for these receptors are not known. Sequencing used immunoSEQ multiplex PCR; TCRdb keeps in-frame clones, though not all of them. The sample lists roughly 32,000 clones, around 82% occurring once. The sample here was CD4+ T cells sorted from PBMCs after 18-hour stimulation, taken from a patient who received antiretroviral therapy. The receptors were gathered from an adult man with HIV who was CMV-seropositive. Each CDR3 is given with its conserved first and last residue. Each record gives: D gene, clone size, V gene, J gene, CDR3 DNA, CDR3 protein. The D gene is left open where the match is weak. Clone size is given for some rows only: seen once, a few or many times, or a class if the clone is expanded.

>NA|once|TRBV21-1|TRBJ2-7
TGTGCCAGCAGCAAATGGCAGAGTGGGTACGAGCAGTACTTC
CASSKWQSGYEQYF
>NA|NA|TRBV27|TRBJ1-2
TGTGCCAGCAGTTCCCCTGCCCCGGGGGGGCGCGACTATGGCTACACCTTC
CASSSPAPGGRDYGYTF
>NA|NA|TRBV6-2/TRBV6-3|TRBJ1-4
TGTGCCAGCAGCTCCCGTAATGAAAAACTGTTTTTT
CASSSRNEKLFF
>NA|NA|TRBV7-2|TRBJ2-5
TGTGCCAGCAGCTTAGCGGGTAACAAAGAGACCCAGTACTTC
CASSLAGNKETQYF
>NA|NA|TRBV6-2/TRBV6-3|TRBJ1-5
TGTGCCAGCAGTTACTCTAGCAGCAATCAGCCCCAGCATTTT
CASSYSSSNQPQHF
>NA|NA|TRBV19|TRBJ1-6
TGTGCCAGTAGTATTGCGGGGTCCCGGGATTCACCCCTCCACTTT
CASSIAGSRDSPLHF
>NA|NA|TRBV12-3/TRBV12-4|TRBJ2-7
TGTGCCAGCAGAGGGGACAAATCCTACGAGCAGTACTTC
CASRGDKSYEQYF
>NA|NA|TRBV15|TRBJ2-7
TGTGCCACCAGCCGAGGGACAATAGCCTACGAGCAGTACTTC
CATSRGTIAYEQYF
>NA|NA|TRBV7-2|TRBJ1-1
TGTGCCAGCAGCCCACAGCCGAACACTGAAGCTTTCTTT
CASSPQPNTEAFF
>NA|NA|TRBV27|TRBJ2-7
TGTGCCAGCAGGGAATGGTTAGGCGAGCAGTACTTC
CASREWLGEQYF
>TRBD2|NA|TRBV12-5|TRBJ2-2
TGTGCTAGTGGGGATAGCGGGGGGCACACCGGGGAGCTGTTTTTT
CASGDSGGHTGELFF
>TRBD1|NA|TRBV7-8|TRBJ1-4
TGTGCCAGCAGCTCTCGACAGGGGGCTAATGAAAAACTGTTTTTT
CASSSRQGANEKLFF
>NA|NA|TRBV28|TRBJ1-3
TGTGCCAGCCTGAGAGCTTCTGGAAACACCATATATTTT
CASLRASGNTIYF
>NA|NA|TRBV25-1|TRBJ2-5
TGTGCCAGCGGCCTTTCACGGGGCTTTGGAGAGACCCAGTACTTC
CASGLSRGFGETQYF
>TRBD1|NA|TRBV28|TRBJ2-1
TGTGCCAGCAGCACCAGACAGGGGGCTACGGATGAGCAGTTCTTC
CASSTRQGATDEQFF
>TRBD2|NA|TRBV2|TRBJ2-1
TGTGCCAGCAGTGAGTTACTAGCGGGGGGACTCAGCCTCAATGAGCAGTTCTTC
CASSELLAGGLSLNEQFF
>NA|NA|TRBV6-5|TRBJ1-6
TGTGCCAGCAGTCCTAGGGTACCGGGGTCACCCCTCCACTTT
CASSPRVPGSPLHF
>TRBD2|NA|TRBV12-3/TRBV12-4|TRBJ2-7
TGTGCCAGCAGTCCGGGACTAGCTAGTTTCCACTTC
CASSPGLASFHF
>TRBD1|NA|TRBV13|TRBJ1-2
TGTGCCAGCAGCTTAAACAGGGGGCGGGGTGGCTACACCTTC
CASSLNRGRGGYTF
>NA|NA|TRBV6-5|TRBJ1-2
TGTGCCAGCACTCCGGGGGGCTATGGCTACACCTTC
CASTPGGYGYTF
>NA|NA|TRBV9|TRBJ1-6
TGTGCCAGCAGCGTAGGTGTCAGCGGTAATTCACCCCTCCACTTT
CASSVGVSGNSPLHF
>NA|few|TRBV30|TRBJ2-5
TGTGCCTGGAGCAGAGGGTCTGGGAACCAAGAGACCCAGTACTTC
CAWSRGSGNQETQYF
>NA|NA|TRBV6-6|TRBJ1-2
TGTGCCAGCAGTTACTCGAACAGCGGGGGTGGTGGCTACACCTTC
CASSYSNSGGGGYTF
>NA|NA|TRBV5-1|TRBJ2-3
TGCGCCAGCAGCTTACGTCAGAAGGAAGATACGCAGTATTTT
CASSLRQKEDTQYF